Each of the 31 T cell receptor beta chains below was sequenced from the same sample in a study of post-analysis software for immune sequencing data (dated by TCRdb to 2015 to 2017). Overall results and qualifications from the work: About 5 TRBV segments, including TRBV5-6, TRBV5-1 and TRBV20-1, were significantly more frequent in patients than controls.

Which antigens these TCRs recognize remains unknown. The library was generated by PCR. Sequencer: Illumina HiSeq 2500. To reduce PCR and sequencing biases, unique molecular identifiers were built into the TCR beta cDNA libraries. TCRdb reprocessed the public reads (quality trimming at Q25 with fastp, clone calling with MiXCR) and kept in-frame beta chains. Each CDR3 protein appears once, grouped with its most common genes and DNA. This sample is represented by about 200,000 distinct CDR3 sequences; around 29% of them were singletons. The ten largest clones add up to 3% to 3.5% of the sample. Sequencing was performed on blood. These receptors came from a girl between 2 and 17 years old with multiple sclerosis.

The chain employs TRBV27 and TRBJ2-7; 8 positions match TRBD2. Unmatched junction bases numbered 6, after V lost 3 bases and J lost 5 bases. The CDR3 extends over 14 amino acids. Germline V gene sequence: CDR1 MNHEY, CDR2 SMNVEV (reference sequence). CDR3 sequence reads: CASSFVGRGNEQYF. The CDR3 region has the DNA TGTGCCAGCAGTTTTGTCGGGAGGGGCAACGAGCAGTACTTC.

This clonotype was detected many times. CDR3 DNA sequence: TGTGCCAGCAGTCCCCCGGGGGATCTCTACGAGCAGTACTTC. Its translation: CASSPPGDLYEQYF. This chain uses TRBV28 with TRBJ2-7, with a tentative D call TRBD2 (6 bases). Germline lookup yields CDR1 MDHEN and CDR2 SYDVKM. V lost 5 bases to trimming and J lost 3 bases, with 14 bases between them. This CDR3 contains 14 residues.

This clonotype was counted between two and nine times. The rearrangement uses TRBV12-5 and TRBJ2-2, with 9 positions matching TRBD1. The ends lost 4 bases at V and 7 bases at J; junction bases unmatched: 10. Germline V lookup: CDR1 LGHNT, CDR2 FRNRAP. CDR3 length equals 16 residues. The CDR3 here is CASGSEGTGRNGELFF. The CDR3 DNA reads TGTGCTAGTGGTTCCGAAGGGACAGGGCGGAACGGGGAGCTGTTTTTT.

V usage is TRBV4-1 and J usage is TRBJ1-5; the D is unclear. The CDR3 extends over 17 amino acids. From germline, CDR1 is MGHRA and CDR2 YSYEKL. V was clipped by 4 bases and J by 2 bases, with 18 bases between them. CDR3 nucleotides: TGCGCCAGCAGCCGGTATCCCCTGACCTGGGGCAATCAGCCCCAGCATTTT. This codes for CASSRYPLTWGNQPQHF.

This clonotype was recorded many times. The genes are TRBV7-2 and TRBJ2-3, with D hard to call. The germline gives CDR1 SGHTA, CDR2 FQGNSA. Trimming shortened V by 2 bases and J by 4 bases, and 7 bases separated the two germline ends. This CDR3 is built from 13 residues. The CDR3 DNA sequence: TGTGCCAGCAGCTTATTGGTCCCAGATACGCAGTATTTT. Its translation: CASSLLVPDTQYF.

This clonotype was picked up many times. This chain joins TRBV29-1 and TRBJ2-7; D may correspond to TRBD1 or TRBD2 (7 bases each). Per the germline V gene, CDR1 is SQVTM and CDR2 is ANQGSEA. This CDR3 is 14 amino acids long. The ends were cut back, 6 bases at V and 2 bases at J, with 17 bases in the middle. The CDR3 DNA is TGCAGCGTCGGTCGAGCGGGACAGACCTACGAGCAGTACTTC. This sequence encodes CSVGRAGQTYEQYF.

The table lists this clonotype with many counts. The rearrangement links TRBV29-1 to TRBJ1-1; perhaps TRBD1 as D (6 bases). Germline V lookup: CDR1 SQVTM, CDR2 ANQGSEA. The CDR3 spans 15 residues. Trimming removed 4 bases at V and 1 base at J, with 16 bases between. In DNA, the CDR3 is TGCAGCGTTGCGACAGGAGCAAGACCGAACACTGAAGCTTTCTTT. Translation: CSVATGARPNTEAFF.

The genes are TRBV6-5 and TRBJ2-2; perhaps TRBD1 as D (6 bases). Deletions cut 2 bases from V and 4 bases from J, with 11 bases between. Germline CDR1 reads MNHEY; CDR2 reads SVGAGI. The CDR3 is made up of 15 amino acids. The CDR3 here is CASSYEAGATGELFF. The CDR3 DNA follows: TGTGCCAGCAGTTACGAGGCAGGGGCCACCGGGGAGCTGTTTTTT.

This clonotype has a count of ten or more. The chain couples TRBV29-1 to TRBJ1-2; 7 nucleotides match TRBD1. Germline V gives CDR1 SQVTM, CDR2 ANQGSEA. This CDR3 has 13 amino acids. The V gene end was trimmed by 7 bases and the J gene end by 4 bases; junction bases not matched to a gene: 9. The CDR3 DNA follows: TGCAGCGCTACCGACAGGGTCGGCTATGGCTACACCTTC. It specifies CSATDRVGYGYTF.

This clonotype was seen ten or more times. The V call is TRBV6-6, the J call TRBJ2-4; perhaps TRBD2 as D (5 bases). The CDR3 is 15 residues long. Trimming removed 11 bases at V and 1 base at J, with 18 bases between. Germline CDR1 is MNHNY and CDR2 is SVGAGI (reference sequence). The CDR3 reads CAADRGWEAKNIQYF. The CDR3 bases are TGTGCCGCAGACCGAGGGTGGGAGGCCAAAAACATTCAGTACTTC.

This chain joins TRBV11-2 and TRBJ2-1; perhaps TRBD2 as D (6 bases). Germline lookup yields CDR1 SGHAT and CDR2 FQNNGV. The germline V and J ends were trimmed by 1 base and 4 bases, with 11 bases remaining between them. The CDR3 runs to 15 residues. The CDR3 coding sequence is TGTGCCAGCAGCTTAGGGGTAGCGGAATACAATGAGCAGTTCTTC. This sequence encodes CASSLGVAEYNEQFF.

This clonotype was counted ten times or more. This chain uses TRBV7-9 with TRBJ1-2; no clear D gene. The CDR3 runs 14 residues. Germline-derived CDR1 and CDR2 are SEHNR and FQNEAQ (reference sequence). V lost 6 bases and J lost 4, with 15 bases in between. The CDR3 bases are TGTGCCAGCAGGTTCGACACGGCCGGCTATGGCTACACCTTC. Translating gives CASRFDTAGYGYTF.

The V and J genes are TRBV3-1 and TRBJ1-1; 8 nucleotides line up with TRBD1. V dropped 1 base and J dropped 11; count of bases not matched to a gene: 6. The CDR3 runs to 13 residues. The germline gives CDR1 LGHDT, CDR2 YNNKEL (reference sequence). The chain's CDR3 is CASSQVGQASAFF. As DNA, the CDR3 is TGTGCCAGCAGCCAAGTGGGACAGGCTTCGGCTTTCTTT.

As to this clonotype: Being one base from a much bigger clone, this may be a read error. It is likely a read error, because the conserved phenylalanine at the end of the CDR3 is missing. V is TRBV29-1 and J is TRBJ1-1; 7 positions match TRBD1. This CDR3 has 13 amino acids. The germline CDR1 and CDR2 sequences are SQVTM and ANQGSEA. Germline trimming cut 4 bases from V and 0 bases from J; bases unmatched to any gene: 2. The CDR3 bases are TGCAGCGTTGCGACAGGGATGAACACTGAAGCTTTCTGT. Its translation is CSVATGMNTEAFC.

This clonotype was recorded a few times. This sequence joins TRBV4-1 and TRBJ2-1; 8 nucleotides align to TRBD2. V lost 4 bases, J lost 5 bases, and 13 bases stayed unmatched. The CDR3 spans 17 residues. Germline lookup yields CDR1 MGHRA and CDR2 YSYEKL. This CDR3 is CASSPSGGRKWDNEQFF. The DNA for the CDR3 is TGCGCCAGCAGCCCATCGGGGGGGAGGAAATGGGACAATGAGCAGTTCTTC.

This clonotype occurred many times. This rearrangement joins TRBV9 to TRBJ2-1; D is undetermined. The CDR3 is 14 amino acids. Trimming removed 4 bases at V and 7 bases at J, with 15 bases between. Per germline, CDR1 SGDLS and CDR2 YYNGEE. The CDR3 nucleotides are TGTGCCAGCAGCTCATCTCCCTCTCATAATGAGCAGTTCTTC. Its protein product is CASSSSPSHNEQFF.

The CDR3 nucleotides are TGCAGTGCTAGTTGGGGGGGACGACGGAAACAAGAGACCCAGTACTTC. It is translated as CSASWGGRRKQETQYF. V is TRBV20-1 and J is TRBJ2-5; 7 bases line up with TRBD2. Germline values: CDR1 DFQATT, CDR2 SNEGSKA (reference sequence). This CDR3 is 16 amino acids long. V lost 3 bases, J lost 2 bases, and 12 bases stayed unmatched.

Many counts were recorded for this clonotype. The genes are TRBV7-9 and TRBJ2-5; D is undetermined. The CDR3 has 12 residues. V lost 6 bases and J 5 bases, leaving 10 bases between the germline ends. CDR1 and CDR2 from the germline V gene are SEHNR and FQNEAQ (reference sequence). This CDR3 is CASRMMGETQYF. The CDR3 DNA reads TGTGCCAGCAGAATGATGGGGGAGACCCAGTACTTC.

This clonotype was detected only a few times. This may be a read error: a much more frequent sequence differs by one nucleotide. The V call is TRBV5-1, the J call TRBJ2-7; 9 nucleotides match TRBD1. After removal of 3 bases from V and 7 bases from J, the junction contained 14 bases not matched to a gene. The CDR3 has 16 residues. Germline CDR1 reads SGHRS; CDR2 reads YFSETQ. CDR3: CASSYAPGTGCEEQYF. In DNA, the CDR3 is TGCGCCAGCAGCTATGCGCCCGGGACAGGGTGTGAAGAGCAGTACTTC.

This clonotype was counted only a few times. The CDR3 sequence is CASSSHHPGANEKLFF. Written as DNA, the CDR3 is TGTGCCAGCAGTTCCCACCACCCGGGAGCTAATGAAAAACTGTTTTTT. The chain joins TRBV12-3 or TRBV12-4 to TRBJ1-4; no clear D gene. The CDR3 has 16 amino acids. Trimming took off 4 bases at V and 3 bases at J, with 15 bases between the two ends.

The rearrangement links TRBV11-2 to TRBJ1-2; 12 bases agree with TRBD1. Germline CDR1 reads SGHAT; CDR2 reads FQNNGV. This CDR3 has 16 residues. V lost 0 bases and J lost 8; bases outside the gene matches: 7. This CDR3 is CASSLEPGQGAGGYTF. The CDR3 nucleotides are TGTGCCAGCAGCTTAGAACCGGGACAGGGGGCGGGGGGCTACACCTTC.

This clonotype was seen at least ten times. This rearrangement joins TRBV5-1 to TRBJ1-2; D may be TRBD1 (5 bases). CDR1 and CDR2 from the germline V gene are SGHRS and YFSETQ. The CDR3 contains 13 residues. V was clipped by 3 bases and J by 4 bases, with 10 bases between them. The CDR3 coding sequence is TGCGCCAGCAGCTGGGACCCCCTCTATGGCTACACCTTC. Translation: CASSWDPLYGYTF.

The chain combines TRBV9 with TRBJ1-2, with a possible D match to TRBD1 (6 bases). Trimming shortened V by 4 bases and J by 0 bases, and 16 bases separated the two germline ends. This CDR3 is 16 amino acids long. The V gene's germline CDR1 is SGDLS and CDR2 YYNGEE. The CDR3 coding sequence is TGTGCCAGCAGCCCTTGGACAGACCCCCCTAACTATGGCTACACCTTC. It translates to CASSPWTDPPNYGYTF.

This chain links TRBV6-1 with TRBJ2-1, with 9 bases matching TRBD2. V was pared by 6 bases and J by 8 bases, with 8 bases of the junction left unmatched. The CDR3 is made up of 14 amino acids. CDR1 is MNHNS and CDR2 is SASEGT in the germline V gene. The CDR3 sequence is CASSVFSGSDEQFF. Here the CDR3 DNA reads TGTGCCAGCAGCGTTTTTAGCGGGAGCGATGAGCAGTTCTTC.

Details on this clonotype: Lacking the conserved final phenylalanine or tryptophan, this CDR3 likely reflects a read error. This chain links TRBV5-1 with TRBJ2-3; TRBD2 aligns across 7 bases. V lost 3 bases to trimming and J lost 2 bases; unmatched junction nucleotides: 6. Germline CDR1 and CDR2: SGHRS and YFSETQ. This CDR3 is built from 15 residues. CDR3 protein: CASSSRTRSTDTQYV. CDR3 nucleotides: TGCGCCAGCAGCTCCCGGACTAGATCCACAGATACGCAGTATGTT.

This clonotype was found a few times. This rearrangement joins TRBV6-6 to TRBJ2-7; the D call may be TRBD1 or TRBD2 (5 bases each). CDR1 is MNHNY and CDR2 is SVGAGI in the germline V gene (reference sequence). CDR3 length: 13 amino acids. V dropped 6 bases and J dropped 2 bases, with 11 bases sitting between them. CDR3 coding DNA: TGTGCCAGCAGGCGAGGGGAAGCCTACGAGCAGTACTTC. Its translation: CASRRGEAYEQYF.

V usage is TRBV20-1 and J usage is TRBJ2-6, with 9 bases fitting TRBD1. Germline V gene sequence: CDR1 DFQATT, CDR2 SNEGSKA (reference sequence). CDR3 size: 18 residues. V lost 2 bases to trimming and J lost 2 bases; unmatched junction nucleotides: 10. The CDR3 here is CSARSDRGQGTGANVLTF. The CDR3 bases are TGCAGTGCTAGATCGGACAGGGGTCAGGGAACTGGGGCCAACGTCCTGACTTTC.

This clonotype was found many times. V and J are TRBV12-3 or TRBV12-4 and TRBJ2-5, with D possibly being TRBD1 (6 bases). Trimming pared 7 bases from V and 2 bases from J, leaving 23 bases between. The CDR3 consists of 17 residues. The CDR3 is CASTPVGAGQKQETQYF. The CDR3, as DNA: TGTGCCAGCACCCCGGTGGGGGCTGGACAGAAACAAGAGACCCAGTACTTC.

The sample holds a few counts of this clonotype. The genes are TRBV9 and TRBJ1-1; D is ambiguous. The CDR3 spans 14 residues. Germline V gene sequence: CDR1 SGDLS, CDR2 YYNGEE. The germline V and J ends were trimmed by 1 base and 0 bases, with 7 bases remaining between them. CDR3 sequence reads: CASSVSGMNTEAFF. The CDR3 nucleotides are TGTGCCAGCAGCGTATCAGGAATGAACACTGAAGCTTTCTTT.

On this clonotype itself: Just one base apart from a much larger clone, this may be a read error. The chain links TRBV4-2 to TRBJ2-1; tentatively, D is TRBD1 (6 bases). The J call is uncertain, as TRBJ2-7 better fits the DNA end. This CDR3 is built from 16 residues. Germline CDR1 LGHNA, CDR2 YNFKEQ. The CDR3, as DNA: TGTGCCAGCAGCCAAGGGACAGTTAGCTCCTACAATGAGCAGTACTTC. Protein sequence: CASSQGTVSSYNEQYF.

This clonotype appeared many times. The gene calls are TRBV21-1 and TRBJ2-7; the table's TRBD2 call for D was not verified on the DNA. TRBV21-1 is recorded as a pseudogene. This CDR3 contains 16 residues. The CDR3 is CASSKAVRDSRVEQYF. CDR3 bases: TGTGCCAGCAGCAAAGCGGTCCGGGACTCGCGGGTGGAGCAGTACTTC.